The rows below give T cell receptor beta chains drawn from one sample of a study of early stage breast cancer tumors. Generated by immunoSEQ multiplex PCR, the TCRdb table keeps only in-frame clones and is missing some. Seen here are tens of thousands of clones, approximately 72% observed once, and the top ten hold 6.5% to 9%. Sequences were obtained from blood. These receptors originate from a person aged 45 to 59 with breast cancer. Each CDR3 is given with its conserved first and last residue. Each record gives: clone size, J gene, D gene, V gene, CDR3 DNA, CDR3 protein. D genes are given only for firm matches. Size is omitted from some rows. Given values are once, few, many or a class for expanded clones.

>-|TRBJ2-2|TRBD2|TRBV11-2
TGTGCCAGCAGCCCAACGGTCAGCGGGGGGGCCCAAACACGGGAGCTGTTTTTT
CASSPTVSGGAQTRELFF
>many|TRBJ2-4|TRBD1|TRBV6-1
TGTGCCAGCAGTGAACCCGACAGGGCTTCAGCCAAAAACATTCAGTACTTC
CASSEPDRASAKNIQYF
>-|TRBJ2-7|-|TRBV23-1
TGCGCCAGCAGTCAATCCGTCACAGATCACGAGCAGTACTTC
CASSQSVTDHEQYF
>-|TRBJ1-2|-|TRBV4-1
TGCGCCAGCAGCCAAGCCTCGGCTAACTATGGCTACACCTTC
CASSQASANYGYTF
>once|TRBJ2-2|-|TRBV11-2
TGTGCCAGCAGCTTGGAACAGGGTTGGACCGGGGAGCTGTTTTTT
CASSLEQGWTGELFF
>once|TRBJ2-1|TRBD2|TRBV4-1
TGCGCCAGCAGCCAAGAGGTAGCGGGAGGGCCGGTGAATGAGCAGTTCTTC
CASSQEVAGGPVNEQFF
>-|TRBJ1-5|TRBD1|TRBV11-2
TGTGCCAGCAGCCAACAGGGGGCAGGCAATCAGCCCCAGCATTTT
CASSQQGAGNQPQHF
>-|TRBJ1-1|-|TRBV2
TGTGCCAGCAGTGAATCCCGGGGGGGTGTGAACACTGAAGCTTTCTTT
CASSESRGGVNTEAFF
>-|TRBJ2-3|-|TRBV11-2
TGTGCCAGCAGCTCACGACTATTGAGATACAGGCAGTATTTT
CASSSRLLRYRQYF
>-|TRBJ2-7|-|TRBV4-1
TGCGCCAGCAGCCACATACCGGACTCTTCCTACGAGCAGTACTTC
CASSHIPDSSYEQYF
>-|TRBJ2-7|-|TRBV28
TGTGCCAGCAGCTCCCGAGCCTACGAGCAGTACTTC
CASSSRAYEQYF
>-|TRBJ2-1|TRBD2|TRBV29-1
TGCAGCGCAGGACTAGCGTCGACCTACAATGAGCAGTTCTTC
CSAGLASTYNEQFF
>-|TRBJ2-6|-|TRBV30
TGTGCTAGGAGGGGACCGCTTGAAGTGAACTCTGGGGCCAACGTCCTGACTTTC
CARRGPLEVNSGANVLTF
>-|TRBJ2-2|TRBD1|TRBV4-1
TGCGCCAGCAGCCAAGTTTACAGGGGGCGCGTTGGCCGTGGGGAGCTGTTTTTT
CASSQVYRGRVGRGELFF
>-|TRBJ1-4|-|TRBV9
TGTGCCAGCAGCGGGGGAGTGTTAGGGAGTAATGAAAAACTGTTTTTT
CASSGGVLGSNEKLFF
>-|TRBJ2-3|-|TRBV21-1
TGTGCCAGCAGCAAAGAGGCTAGCGGGGGCCTCACAGATACGCAGTATTTT
CASSKEASGGLTDTQYF
>-|TRBJ1-1|-|TRBV2
TGTGCCAGCAGTATCCGCGGAAGGCCTGAAGCTTTCTTT
CASSIRGRPEAFF
>few|TRBJ2-2|-|TRBV10-3
TGTGCCATCAGGTGGACACCCACCGGGGAGCTGTTTTTT
CAIRWTPTGELFF
>-|TRBJ2-1|-|TRBV9
TGTGCCAGCAGCGTAGCTGGGAGGAGCTCCTACAATGAGCAGTTCTTC
CASSVAGRSSYNEQFF
>once|TRBJ2-1|-|TRBV11-2
TGTGCCAGCAGCTTACGCGGAGGGTACAATGAGCAGTTCTTC
CASSLRGGYNEQFF
>once|TRBJ2-4|-|TRBV5-1
TGCGCCAGCAGCTTTGGGGGGGCGACCAAAAACATTCAGTACTTC
CASSFGGATKNIQYF
>-|TRBJ1-1|-|TRBV18
TGTGCCAGCTCACCACCCCGGGGGGAACGGATGAACACTGAAGCTTTCTTT
CASSPPRGERMNTEAFF
>-|TRBJ2-3|-|TRBV6-1
TGTGCCAGCAGTGAAGCAAAGGGGGGGGGCCTTTGGGATACGCAGTATTTT
CASSEAKGGGLWDTQYF
>-|TRBJ2-2|-|TRBV19
TGTGCCAGTAGTAACCCGTACGGACGGGGCACCGGGGAGCTGTTTTTT
CASSNPYGRGTGELFF
>-|TRBJ2-1|TRBD2|TRBV27
TGTGCCAGCAGCTGGGGGCCTAGCGGGAGTGTCGGGTTCTTC
CASSWGPSGSVGFF
>few|TRBJ1-1|-|TRBV19
TGTGCCAGTAGCTTTATTGGGGGACACCACACTGAAGCTTTCTTT
CASSFIGGHHTEAFF
>-|TRBJ2-2|TRBD1|TRBV5-6
TGTGCCAGCAGCCTACAGGGGAACGGGGAGCTGTTTTTT
CASSLQGNGELFF
>-|TRBJ2-3|TRBD2|TRBV5-1
TGCGCCAGCAGAGCTAGCGGGAGCACAGATACGCAGTATTTT
CASRASGSTDTQYF
>-|TRBJ1-1|TRBD1|TRBV5-1
TGCGCCAGCAGCTTGGGGACAGGTGAGTTCACGGAAGCTTTCTTT
CASSLGTGEFTEAFF
>-|TRBJ2-2|TRBD1|TRBV5-1
TGCGCCAGCAGCTTGGGCGGGGACAGGTTTACCGGGGAGCTGTTTTTT
CASSLGGDRFTGELFF
>-|TRBJ2-3|TRBD2|TRBV27
TGTGCCAGCAGTTCCTCTGGGACTAGCGGGGTGGCGGGGACAGATACGCAGTATTTT
CASSSSGTSGVAGTDTQYF
>once|TRBJ1-1|TRBD1|TRBV10-2
TGCGCCAGCAGTGAGTCGCGAGACAGGGTTACTGAAGCTTTCTTT
CASSESRDRVTEAFF
>-|TRBJ2-3|TRBD1|TRBV19
TGTGCCAGTAGTAACAGGGGGTTCAGCACAGATACGCAGTATTTT
CASSNRGFSTDTQYF
>-|TRBJ1-1|-|TRBV2
TGTGCCGTCCAAGGACTCCCTGGGACTGAAGCTTTCTTT
CAVQGLPGTEAFF
>-|TRBJ2-1|-|TRBV11-3
TGTGCCAGCAGCTTTCGCCCCCGGCCTAGCTCCTACAATGAGCAGTTCTTC
CASSFRPRPSSYNEQFF
>-|TRBJ2-6|TRBD1|TRBV27
TGTGCCAGCAAAGTGGACTGGACAGGGCCCTCTGGGGCCAACGTCCTGACTTTC
CASKVDWTGPSGANVLTF
>few|TRBJ1-1|-|TRBV4-1
TGCGCCAGCAGCCAAGGGTTAACGGGGACTGAAGCTTTCTTT
CASSQGLTGTEAFF
>-|TRBJ1-2|-|TRBV11-1
TGTGCCAGCAGCCCGGACAGCCGCTATGGCTACACCTTC
CASSPDSRYGYTF
>-|TRBJ1-3|-|TRBV9
TGTGCCAGCAGGCCAGTCTCTGGAAACACCATATATTTT
CASRPVSGNTIYF
>-|TRBJ1-2|TRBD1|TRBV6-1
TGTGCCAGCAGTGAAGGGGACAGTTTAATCTATGGCTACACCTTC
CASSEGDSLIYGYTF
>few|TRBJ1-1|-|TRBV4-1
TGCGCCAGCAGCCATCTAGATTCCGACACTGAAGCTTTCTTT
CASSHLDSDTEAFF
>once|TRBJ2-3|-|TRBV5-1
TGCGCCAGCAGCCCGGCCCCAGACCGGGTTACAGATACGCAGTATTTT
CASSPAPDRVTDTQYF
>-|TRBJ2-7|TRBD1|TRBV5-1
TGCGCCAGCAGCCCGGACAGGGAGTACGAGCAGTACTTC
CASSPDREYEQYF
>-|TRBJ1-2|TRBD1|TRBV10-3
TGTGCCATCAGTGGTGGGGTCCGGGACAGTGAGGGCGCTAACTATGGCTACACCTTC
CAISGGVRDSEGANYGYTF
>-|TRBJ2-3|TRBD2|TRBV11-2
TGTGCCAGCAGCCTACTGGGGGGGGGAAGCACAGATACGCAGTATTTT
CASSLLGGGSTDTQYF
>-|TRBJ2-5|TRBD2|TRBV7-2
TGTGCCAGCAGCTTAAATTGGCTAGCGGGGGAGACCCAGTACTTC
CASSLNWLAGETQYF
>-|TRBJ1-5|TRBD1|TRBV19
TGTGCCAGTAGTATCACAGGGACAGGGGGTAATCAGCCCCAGCATTTT
CASSITGTGGNQPQHF
>-|TRBJ1-2|TRBD1|TRBV5-1
TGCGCCAGCAGCCTGCTAGGACAGGGACTTTCGGGGGATGGCTACACCTTC
CASSLLGQGLSGDGYTF
>-|TRBJ1-1|TRBD1|TRBV20-1
TGCAGAACGCAGGGGGCCACTGAAGCTTTCTTT
CRTQGATEAFF
>few|TRBJ1-2|-|TRBV4-2
TGTGCCAGCAGCCAAGAATTGTCGGGGGATCGCTATGGCTACACCTTC
CASSQELSGDRYGYTF
>-|TRBJ1-1|TRBD1|TRBV19
TGTGCCAGTAGCCCCGGGGCAGGGGGCGATAACACTGAAGCTTTCTTT
CASSPGAGGDNTEAFF
>few|TRBJ1-2|-|TRBV5-5
TGTGCCAGCAGGGGGGACACACACTATGGCTACACCTTC
CASRGDTHYGYTF
>-|TRBJ2-3|-|TRBV9
TGTGCCAGCAGCGTAGCTACGGGACAAATCACAGATACGCAGTATTTT
CASSVATGQITDTQYF
>-|TRBJ1-1|-|TRBV14
TGTGCCAGCAGCCAAGAGACGGGGGGGAACACTGAAGCTTTCTTT
CASSQETGGNTEAFF
>-|TRBJ2-1|-|TRBV9
TGTGCCAGCAGCGTAGTGGCAGGGGGGTTGCCTGAGCAGTTCTTC
CASSVVAGGLPEQFF
>-|TRBJ1-2|-|TRBV6-5
TGTGCCAGCAGACCCGGACAGAACTATGGCTACACCTTC
CASRPGQNYGYTF
>-|TRBJ1-4|-|TRBV7-2
TGTGCCAGCAGCCGACGAGTAACACAGCGACAGCTTTGGGAAAAACTGTTTTTT
CASSRRVTQRQLWEKLFF
>-|TRBJ1-1|-|TRBV10-1
TGCGCCAGCAGTGAGTCGGTCCGGGTGAACACTGAAGCTTTCTTT
CASSESVRVNTEAFF
>-|TRBJ2-5|TRBD2|TRBV9
TGTGCCAGCAGCGTGGCGGGAGTGCAGGAGACCCAGTACTTC
CASSVAGVQETQYF
>-|TRBJ2-2|TRBD2|TRBV9
TGTGCCAGCAGCGCCGGAGGAGCGGGGGGGTCCGGGGAGCTGTTTTTT
CASSAGGAGGSGELFF